The 18 T cell receptor beta chains presented below share a single source sample, sequenced in a study of T cell repertoires in cytomegalovirus infection. These receptors have no identified antigens. TCRdb called the reads again in MiXCR, with one record for every CDR3 protein. This table has 380,000 or so distinct CDR3 sequences, approximately 35% appearing once. The sample here was cultured PBMCs, taken from culture after CMV antigen stimulation. The receptors derive from a human donor in good health (CMV status not recorded). Some clones in this sample may be carry-over from other donors' samples.

The chain joins TRBV7-2 to TRBJ2-1, with 12 nucleotides matching TRBD1. CDR1 is SGHTA, CDR2 FQGNSA, per germline. With 5 bases clipped from V and 6 bases from J, the junction kept 5 bases outside the gene matches. This CDR3 contains 15 residues. CDR3 sequence: CASSRGQGALNEQFF. The CDR3 region has the DNA TGTGCCAGCAGCCGGGGACAGGGGGCACTCAATGAGCAGTTCTTC.

This clonotype appeared many times. The V and J genes are TRBV6-1 and TRBJ2-5, with D possibly TRBD1 on 6 matching bases. Germline lookup yields CDR1 MNHNS and CDR2 SASEGT. V was trimmed by 6 bases and J by 5 bases, leaving 16 bases between them. The CDR3 is 14 residues long. The CDR3 sequence is CASRQGLGGETQYF. The CDR3 DNA reads as TGTGCCAGCAGACAGGGCCTAGGCGGGGAGACCCAGTACTTC.

This clonotype was seen only a few times. The CDR3: CASSPPGQPLDTGELFF. For the CDR3, the DNA is TGTGCCAGTAGTCCACCGGGACAGCCTTTGGACACCGGGGAGCTGTTTTTT. This chain links TRBV19 with TRBJ2-2; 7 bases fit TRBD1. The CDR3 spans 17 residues. V lost 5 bases to trimming and J lost 3 bases; unmatched junction nucleotides: 12. Germline values: CDR1 LNHDA, CDR2 SQIVND (reference sequence).

The rearrangement joins TRBV7-7 to TRBJ1-4; maybe TRBD1 (6 bases). CDR3 length equals 16 residues. Per the germline V gene, CDR1 is SSHAT and CDR2 is FNYEAQ (reference sequence). The V end lost 2 bases, the J end lost 0 bases, and 10 bases lay between the germline ends. CDR3 loop: CASSLTTGSTNEKLFF. CDR3 DNA sequence: TGTGCCAGCAGCTTAACGACAGGCTCAACTAATGAAAAACTGTTTTTT.

This clonotype has more than one count but fewer than ten. The chain carries TRBV25-1 and TRBJ2-7; D gene uncertain. The CDR3 runs 13 residues. Trimming took 1 base from V and 10 from J, leaving 14 bases between them. Per germline, CDR1 MGHDK and CDR2 SYGVNS. For the CDR3, the DNA is TGTGCCAGCAGTGAATTCATTTCCAGCCTTCAGTACTTC. It yields the protein CASSEFISSLQYF.

The rearrangement joins TRBV19 to TRBJ2-7; 8 positions agree with TRBD1. Germline V gene lookup returns CDR1 LNHDA and CDR2 SQIVND (reference sequence). Trimming removed 2 bases from V and 4 bases from J; junction bases left unmatched: 1. The CDR3 spans 13 residues. The DNA for the CDR3 is TGTGCCAGTAGTATAACAGGGGGATACGAGCAGTACTTC. This encodes CASSITGGYEQYF.

J is TRBJ1-1 and V is TRBV19; D is possibly TRBD1 (5 bases). The ends were cut back, 4 bases at V and 7 bases at J, with 10 bases in the middle. Germline V lookup: CDR1 LNHDA, CDR2 SQIVND (reference sequence). This CDR3 has 12 residues. Here the CDR3 DNA reads TGTGCCAGTAGTAAACCGGGACTTGAAGCTTTCTTT. Encoded protein: CASSKPGLEAFF.

This clonotype was counted many times. The chain uses TRBV7-2 and TRBJ2-7; D may be TRBD1 (6 bases). Germline V lookup: CDR1 SGHTA, CDR2 FQGNSA. This CDR3 is built from 14 residues. The ends were cut back, 1 base at V and 2 bases at J, with 9 bases in the middle. For the CDR3, the DNA is TGTGCCAGCAGCTTAGGTGGGGGCGCCTACGAGCAGTACGTC. Translated: CASSLGGGAYEQYV.

This CDR3 reads CASRVAGNSYEQYV. In nucleotides, the CDR3 is TGTGCCAGCAGGGTAGCGGGAAACTCCTACGAGCAGTACGTC. The chain has TRBV2 and TRBJ2-7; 8 nucleotides line up with TRBD2. After removal of 6 bases from V and 0 bases from J, the junction contained 4 bases not matched to a gene. The germline CDR1 and CDR2 sequences are SNHLY and FYNNEI. This CDR3 is 14 amino acids long.

This clonotype was observed a handful of times. The rearrangement links TRBV7-9 to TRBJ2-5; no firm D call. V was shortened by 1 base and J by 1 base, with 7 bases between the two germline ends. CDR1 SEHNR and CDR2 FQNEAQ come from the germline V gene (reference sequence). The CDR3 is made up of 14 amino acids. For the CDR3, the DNA is TGTGCCAGCAGCTTAGTTCCCAGCCAAGAGACCCAGTACTTC. Translated: CASSLVPSQETQYF.

The chain links TRBV19 to TRBJ2-3; a weak D match, TRBD2 (5 bases). Germline CDR1 and CDR2: LNHDA and SQIVND (reference sequence). V was clipped by 2 bases and J by 0 bases, with 12 bases between them. The CDR3 loop spans 16 amino acids. CDR3 amino acids: CASSILPGSSTDTQYF. The DNA of the CDR3 is TGTGCCAGTAGTATACTTCCGGGATCTAGCACAGATACGCAGTATTTT. The whole variable domain, remainder taken from reference TRBV19 and TRBJ2-3, is DGGITQSPKYLFRKEGQNVTLSCEQNLNHDAMYWYRQDPGQGLRLIYYSQIVNDFQKGDIAEGYSVSREKKESFPLTVTSAQKNPTAFYLCASSILPGSSTDTQYFGPGTRLTVL.

The chain employs TRBV7-2 and TRBJ2-5; D unclear. Trimming pared 3 bases from V and 3 bases from J, leaving 11 bases between. This CDR3 has 14 amino acids. The V gene's germline CDR1 is SGHTA and CDR2 FQGNSA. The CDR3 DNA reads TGTGCCAGCAGCTTGAATCCGGCAAAAGAGACCCAGTACTTC. This encodes CASSLNPAKETQYF.

This chain uses TRBV20-1 with TRBJ2-1; TRBD2 matches at 7 bases. Germline CDR1 is DFQATT and CDR2 is SNEGSKA (reference sequence). The V segment lost 0 bases and the J segment 0 bases; nucleotides outside the gene matches: 2. The CDR3 contains 15 residues. Here the CDR3 reads CSARESGISYNEQFF. The DNA of the CDR3 is TGCAGTGCTAGAGAAAGCGGGATCTCCTACAATGAGCAGTTCTTC.

V is TRBV6-5 and J is TRBJ2-5; 9 bases agree with TRBD2. Germline CDR1 is MNHEY and CDR2 is SVGAGI. V dropped 6 bases and J dropped 5; count of bases not matched to a gene: 7. This CDR3 has 14 amino acids. In DNA form, the CDR3 reads TGTGCCAGCAGGAGGAGCGGGAGGTCTGAGACCCAGTACTTC. Amino acid sequence: CASRRSGRSETQYF.

The chain recombines TRBV7-3 with TRBJ1-1; a weak D match, TRBD1 (6 bases). Trimming shortened V by 4 bases and J by 0 bases, and 12 bases separated the two germline ends. The CDR3 is 15 amino acids. CDR1 and CDR2 (germline): SGHTA, FQGTGA. The chain's CDR3 is CASSYGQPLNTEAFF. The CDR3 DNA reads TGTGCCAGCAGCTACGGACAGCCGCTGAACACTGAAGCTTTCTTT.

The V and J genes are TRBV19 and TRBJ2-3; D possibly uses TRBD1 or TRBD2 (5 bases each). Trimming stripped 5 bases from V and 6 bases from J, with 27 bases between. This CDR3 contains 18 residues. Looked up from germline, CDR1 is LNHDA and CDR2 is SQIVND (reference sequence). The CDR3 here is CASSEGRDPRGNEDTQYF. CDR3 DNA: TGTGCCAGTAGTGAGGGTCGCGATCCGAGGGGCAATGAGGATACGCAGTATTTT.

This clonotype was recorded a few times. This chain uses TRBV7-2 with TRBJ1-6, with D possibly matching TRBD1 (5 bases). Germline loops: CDR1 SGHTA, CDR2 FQGNSA. The V and J ends lost 1 base and 10 bases respectively, with 17 bases between them. CDR3 size: 16 residues. The CDR3 coding sequence is TGTGCCAGCAGCTTAGAGAAAGGGGTTATCAGCTCACCCCTCCACTTT. It translates to CASSLEKGVISSPLHF.

This clonotype was observed many times. J is TRBJ1-1 and V is TRBV7-2, with D possibly matching TRBD1 (5 bases). Germline V lookup: CDR1 SGHTA, CDR2 FQGNSA. The CDR3 is made up of 15 amino acids. The ends were cut back, 2 bases at V and 7 bases at J, with 17 bases in the middle. The CDR3, as DNA: TGTGCCAGCAGCTTACTCCCAGGGAGAATTGGTGAAGCTTTCTTT. As protein: CASSLLPGRIGEAFF.